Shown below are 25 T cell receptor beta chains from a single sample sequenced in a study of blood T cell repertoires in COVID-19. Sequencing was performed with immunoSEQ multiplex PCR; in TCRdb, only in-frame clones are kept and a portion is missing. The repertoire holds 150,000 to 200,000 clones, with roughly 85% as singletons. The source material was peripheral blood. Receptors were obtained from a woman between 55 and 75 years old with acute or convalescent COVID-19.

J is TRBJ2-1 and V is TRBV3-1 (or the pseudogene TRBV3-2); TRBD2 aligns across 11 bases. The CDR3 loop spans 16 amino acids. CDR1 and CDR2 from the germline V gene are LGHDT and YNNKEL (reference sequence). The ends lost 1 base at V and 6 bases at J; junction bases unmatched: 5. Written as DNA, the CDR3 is TGTGCCAGCAGCCAAGTGGCAGGACTAGCGGGCAATGAGCAGTTCTTC. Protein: CASSQVAGLAGNEQFF.

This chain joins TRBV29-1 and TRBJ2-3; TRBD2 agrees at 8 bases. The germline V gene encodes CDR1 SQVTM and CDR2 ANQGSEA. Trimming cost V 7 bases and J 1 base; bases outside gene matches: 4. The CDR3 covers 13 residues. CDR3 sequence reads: CSEASGRTDTQYF. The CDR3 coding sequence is TGCAGCGAAGCTAGCGGGCGCACAGATACGCAGTATTTT.

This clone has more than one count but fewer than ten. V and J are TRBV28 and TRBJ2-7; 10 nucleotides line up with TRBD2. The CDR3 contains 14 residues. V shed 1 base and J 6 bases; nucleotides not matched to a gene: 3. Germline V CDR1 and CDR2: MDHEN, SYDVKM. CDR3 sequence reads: CASSLYLAGVEQYF. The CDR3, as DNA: TGTGCCAGCAGTTTATACCTAGCGGGAGTCGAGCAGTACTTC.

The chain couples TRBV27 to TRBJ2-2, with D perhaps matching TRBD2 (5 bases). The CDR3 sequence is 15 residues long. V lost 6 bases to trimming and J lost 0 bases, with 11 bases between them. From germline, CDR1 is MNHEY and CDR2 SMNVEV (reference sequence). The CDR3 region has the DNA TGTGCCAGCAGAAAGACGGGGTCGAACACCGGGGAGCTGTTTTTT. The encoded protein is CASRKTGSNTGELFF.

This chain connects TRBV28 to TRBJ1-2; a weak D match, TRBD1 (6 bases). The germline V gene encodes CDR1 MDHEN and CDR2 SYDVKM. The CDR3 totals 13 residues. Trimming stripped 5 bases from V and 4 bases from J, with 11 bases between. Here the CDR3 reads CASSTGLAYGYTF. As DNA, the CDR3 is TGTGCCAGCAGTACAGGGTTGGCCTATGGCTACACCTTC.

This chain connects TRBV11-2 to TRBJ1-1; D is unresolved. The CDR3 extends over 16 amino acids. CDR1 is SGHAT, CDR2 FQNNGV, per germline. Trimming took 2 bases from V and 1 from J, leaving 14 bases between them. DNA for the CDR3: TGTGCCAGCAGCTTAATTAGTGGCGGCTCGAACACTGAAGCTTTCTTT. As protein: CASSLISGGSNTEAFF.

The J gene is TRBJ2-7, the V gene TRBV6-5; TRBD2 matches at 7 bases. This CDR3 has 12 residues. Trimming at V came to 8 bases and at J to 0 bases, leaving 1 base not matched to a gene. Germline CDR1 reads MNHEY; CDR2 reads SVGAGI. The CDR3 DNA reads TGTGCCAGCCGGGACTACTCCTACGAGCAGTACGTC. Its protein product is CASRDYSYEQYV.

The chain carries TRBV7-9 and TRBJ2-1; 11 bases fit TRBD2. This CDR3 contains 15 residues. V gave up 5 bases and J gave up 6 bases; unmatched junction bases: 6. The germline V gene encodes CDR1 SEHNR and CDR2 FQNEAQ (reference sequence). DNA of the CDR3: TGTGCCAGCAGCCGTACCGGGACTAGCGGCAATGAGCAGTTCTTC. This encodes CASSRTGTSGNEQFF.

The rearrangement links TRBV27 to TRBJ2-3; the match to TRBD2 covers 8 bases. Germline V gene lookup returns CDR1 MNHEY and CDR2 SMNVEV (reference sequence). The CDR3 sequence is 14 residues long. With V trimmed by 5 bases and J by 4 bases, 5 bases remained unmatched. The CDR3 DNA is TGTGCCAGCAGTCCCAGGACTAGCTCAGATACGCAGTATTTT. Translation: CASSPRTSSDTQYF.

CDR3 protein: CASSWDRGSNEQFF. The CDR3 DNA sequence: TGCGCCAGCAGTTGGGACAGGGGATCCAATGAGCAGTTCTTC. The chain has TRBV5-1 and TRBJ2-1; 10 bases match TRBD1. Germline trimming cut 5 bases from V and 6 bases from J; bases unmatched to any gene: 5. The germline CDR1 and CDR2 sequences are SGHRS and YFSETQ. The CDR3 loop spans 14 amino acids.

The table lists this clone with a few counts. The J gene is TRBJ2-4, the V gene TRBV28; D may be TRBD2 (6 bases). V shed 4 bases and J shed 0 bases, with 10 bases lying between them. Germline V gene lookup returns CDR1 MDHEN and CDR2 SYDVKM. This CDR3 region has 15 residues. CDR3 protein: CASSSGGVAKNIQYF. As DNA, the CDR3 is TGTGCCAGCAGTTCCGGAGGGGTAGCCAAAAACATTCAGTACTTC.

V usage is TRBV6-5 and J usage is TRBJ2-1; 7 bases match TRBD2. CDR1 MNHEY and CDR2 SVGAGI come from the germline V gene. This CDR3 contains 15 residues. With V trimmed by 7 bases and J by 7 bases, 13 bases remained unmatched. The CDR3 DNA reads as TGTGCCAGCACTTTGGCGGGAGCGGGGTGGAATGAGCAGTTCTTC. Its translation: CASTLAGAGWNEQFF.

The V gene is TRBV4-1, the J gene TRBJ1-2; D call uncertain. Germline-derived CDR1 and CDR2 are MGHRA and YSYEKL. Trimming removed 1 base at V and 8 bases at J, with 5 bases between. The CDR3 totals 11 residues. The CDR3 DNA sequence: TGCGCCAGCAGCCAAGGTCTCGGCTACACCTTC. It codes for CASSQGLGYTF.

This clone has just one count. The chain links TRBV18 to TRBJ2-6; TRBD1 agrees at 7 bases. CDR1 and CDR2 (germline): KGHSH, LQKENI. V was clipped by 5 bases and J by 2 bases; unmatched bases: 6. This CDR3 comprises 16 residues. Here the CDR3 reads CASSNTGATGANVLTF. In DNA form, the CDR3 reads TGTGCCAGCTCAAATACAGGGGCCACTGGGGCCAACGTCCTGACTTTC.

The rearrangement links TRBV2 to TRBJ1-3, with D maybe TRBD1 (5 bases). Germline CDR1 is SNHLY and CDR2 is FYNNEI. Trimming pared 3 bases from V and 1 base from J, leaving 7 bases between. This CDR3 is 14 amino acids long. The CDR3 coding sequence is TGTGCCAGCAGTGATGCAGGGTCTGGAAACACCATATATTTT. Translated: CASSDAGSGNTIYF.

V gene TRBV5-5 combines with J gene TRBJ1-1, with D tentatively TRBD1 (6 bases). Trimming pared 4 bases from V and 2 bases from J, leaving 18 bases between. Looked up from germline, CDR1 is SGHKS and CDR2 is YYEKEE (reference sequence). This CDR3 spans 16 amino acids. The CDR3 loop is CASSQQGQVRNTEAFF. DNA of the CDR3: TGTGCCAGCAGCCAACAGGGACAAGTCCGAAACACTGAAGCTTTCTTT.

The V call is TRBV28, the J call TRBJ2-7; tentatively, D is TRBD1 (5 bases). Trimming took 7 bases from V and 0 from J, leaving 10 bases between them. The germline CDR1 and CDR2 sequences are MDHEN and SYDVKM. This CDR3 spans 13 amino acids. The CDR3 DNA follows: TGTGCCAGCACAACGACAGACTCCTACGAGCAGTACTTC. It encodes CASTTTDSYEQYF.

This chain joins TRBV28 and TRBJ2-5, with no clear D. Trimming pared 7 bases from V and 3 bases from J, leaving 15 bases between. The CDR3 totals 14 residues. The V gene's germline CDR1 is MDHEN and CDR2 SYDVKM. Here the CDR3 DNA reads TGTGCCAGCATCTCCCAGTTCCAAAAAGAGACCCAGTACTTC. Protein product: CASISQFQKETQYF.

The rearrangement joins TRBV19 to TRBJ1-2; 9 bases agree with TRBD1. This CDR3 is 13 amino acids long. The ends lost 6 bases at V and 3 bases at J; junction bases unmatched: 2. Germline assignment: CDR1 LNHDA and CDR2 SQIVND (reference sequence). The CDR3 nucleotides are TGTGCCAGTAGCGACAGGGGGGACTATGGCTACACCTTC. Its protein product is CASSDRGDYGYTF. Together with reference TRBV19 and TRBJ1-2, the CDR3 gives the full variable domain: DGGITQSPKYLFRKEGQNVTLSCEQNLNHDAMYWYRQDPGQGLRLIYYSQIVNDFQKGDIAEGYSVSREKKESFPLTVTSAQKNPTAFYLCASSDRGDYGYTFGSGTRLTVV.

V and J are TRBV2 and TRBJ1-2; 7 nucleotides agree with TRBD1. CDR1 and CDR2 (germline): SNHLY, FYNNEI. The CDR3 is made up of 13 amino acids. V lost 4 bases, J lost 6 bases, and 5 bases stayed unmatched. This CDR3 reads CASSAQGMDGYTF. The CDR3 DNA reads TGTGCCAGCAGTGCACAGGGGATGGATGGCTACACCTTC.

CDR3 sequence: CASTIQGGDGYTF. The DNA of the CDR3 is TGTGCCAGCACGATACAGGGGGGGGACGGCTACACCTTC. The chain links TRBV6-5 to TRBJ1-2; 8 positions match TRBD1. Germline lookup yields CDR1 MNHEY and CDR2 SVGAGI. V lost 7 bases to trimming and J lost 8 bases; unmatched junction nucleotides: 9. CDR3 length: 13 amino acids.

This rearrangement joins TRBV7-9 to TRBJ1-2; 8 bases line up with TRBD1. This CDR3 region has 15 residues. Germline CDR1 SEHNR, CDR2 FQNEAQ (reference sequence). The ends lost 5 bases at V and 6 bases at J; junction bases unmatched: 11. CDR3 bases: TGTGCCAGCAGCCCGAGGGGACAGGAGGAACATGGCTACACCTTC. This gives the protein CASSPRGQEEHGYTF.

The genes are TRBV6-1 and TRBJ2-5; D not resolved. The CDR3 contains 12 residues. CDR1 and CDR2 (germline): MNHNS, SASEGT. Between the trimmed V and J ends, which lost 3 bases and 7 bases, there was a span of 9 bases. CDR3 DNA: TGTGCCAGCAGTGATTACATTGGGACCCAGTACTTC. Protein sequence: CASSDYIGTQYF.

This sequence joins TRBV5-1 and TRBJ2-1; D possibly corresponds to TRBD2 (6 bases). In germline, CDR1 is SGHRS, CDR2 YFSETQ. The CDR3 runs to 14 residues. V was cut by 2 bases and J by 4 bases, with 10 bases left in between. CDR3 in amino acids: CASSFLAAYNEQFF. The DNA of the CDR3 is TGCGCCAGCAGCTTTTTAGCGGCGTACAATGAGCAGTTCTTC.

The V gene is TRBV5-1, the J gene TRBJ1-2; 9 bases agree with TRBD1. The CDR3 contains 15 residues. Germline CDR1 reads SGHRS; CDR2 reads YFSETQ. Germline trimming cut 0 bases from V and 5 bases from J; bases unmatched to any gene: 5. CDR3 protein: CASSLEQGAGYGYTF. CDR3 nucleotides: TGCGCCAGCAGCTTGGAACAGGGGGCGGGTTATGGCTACACCTTC.